This T cell receptor beta chain originates from a study of T cells in women clearing cervical HPV infection. Study outcomes and limitations: Cases carried less TRBV6-7 than controls: roughly 0.11% versus 0.16%.

Regarding this clone: Antigen unknown. The read is 3 residues too short to cover the CDR3 end, so that end is filled in from the germline J gene.

Only in-frame clones appear in the TCRdb table, and some are missing; sequencing was by immunoSEQ multiplex PCR. The sample totals tens of thousands of clones. The CDR3 totals 13 residues. Germline values: CDR1 KGHSH, CDR2 LQKENI. With 3 bases clipped from V and 7 bases from J, the junction kept 1 base outside the gene matches. Sequenced input: blood buffy coat. This receptor was taken from a woman between 18 and 70 years old with a cervical HPV16 infection that either progressed to CIN3+ or cleared (not recorded which). The chain couples TRBV18 to TRBJ1-4, with 8 nucleotides matching TRBD1. CDR3 protein: CASSPTGGEKLFF. CDR3 DNA (partial): TGTGCCAGCTCACCTACAGGGGGTGAAAAA. The complete variable domain, with remaining parts taken from reference TRBV18 and TRBJ1-4, reads NAGVMQNPRHLVRRRGQEARLRCSPMKGHSHVYWYRQLPEEGLKFMVYLQKENIIDESGMPKERFSAEFPKEGPSILRIQQVVRGDSAAYFCASSPTGGEKLFFGSGTQLSVL.